This T cell receptor beta chain was profiled in a study of T cell changes during pregnancy in multiple sclerosis. Using immunoSEQ multiplex PCR, the repertoire was profiled, and TCRdb retains in-frame clones only, with some absent. The data hold some 70,000 clones, with 90% observed a single time. The ends were cut back, 1 base at V and 3 bases at J, with 9 bases in the middle. CDR3 size: 15 residues. Per the germline V gene, CDR1 is SGHAT and CDR2 is FQDESV (reference sequence). The material was peripheral blood, obtained in the third trimester of pregnancy. The clonotype was recovered from a female donor with multiple sclerosis, enrolled in a pregnancy study. The chain is built from TRBV11-1 and TRBJ2-2, with D unresolved. The CDR3 reads CASSLGRIHTGELFF. CDR3 sequence (DNA): TGTGCCAGCAGCTTAGGGCGGATCCACACCGGGGAGCTGTTTTTT. The variable domain in full, completed from reference TRBV11-1 and TRBJ2-2, reads EAEVAQSPRYKITEKSQAVAFWCDPISGHATLYWYRQILGQGPELLVQFQDESVVDDSQLPKDRFSAERLKGVDSTLKIQPAELGDSAMYLCASSLGRIHTGELFFGEGSRLTVL.